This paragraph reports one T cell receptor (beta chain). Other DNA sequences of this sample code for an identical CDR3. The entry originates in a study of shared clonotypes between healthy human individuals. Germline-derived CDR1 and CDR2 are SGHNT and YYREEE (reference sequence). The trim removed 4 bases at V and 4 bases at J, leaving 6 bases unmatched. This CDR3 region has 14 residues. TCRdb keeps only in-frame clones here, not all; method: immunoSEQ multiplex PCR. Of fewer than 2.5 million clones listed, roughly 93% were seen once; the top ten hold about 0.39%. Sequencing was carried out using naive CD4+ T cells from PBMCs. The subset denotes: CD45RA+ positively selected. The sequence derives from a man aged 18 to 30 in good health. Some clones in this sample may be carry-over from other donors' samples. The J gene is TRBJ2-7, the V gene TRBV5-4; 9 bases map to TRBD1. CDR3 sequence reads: CASSTGQGLYEQYF. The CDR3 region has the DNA TGTGCCAGCAGCACGGGACAGGGTCTATACGAGCAGTACTTC.